Listed below are T cell receptor beta chains from one sample, sequenced in a study of T cells in Graves' hyperthyroidism and ophthalmopathy. TCRdb reprocessed the multiplex PCR reads with MiXCR, giving one entry per CDR3 protein. The sample carries some 440,000 distinct CDR3 sequences, 15% to 18% recorded once. The sequenced sample consisted of blood. The receptor set was obtained from a woman aged 18-29 years with Graves' hyperthyroidism. Both conserved end residues are part of each CDR3. D genes are given only for firm matches. The listing skips clone size in some rows; elsewhere it reads once, few, many or a size class.

d_gene	j_gene	v_gene	abundance	CDR3aa	CDR3nt
.	TRBJ1-1	TRBV6-1	.	CASSPNRGSGTEAFF	TGTGCCAGCAGTCCAAATCGAGGAAGCGGCACTGAAGCTTTCTTT
TRBD1	TRBJ2-5	TRBV12-3/TRBV12-4	.	CASRAGTGGQETQYF	TGTGCCAGCAGGGCCGGGACAGGAGGCCAGGAGACCCAGTACTTC
.	TRBJ2-5	TRBV6-1	.	CASKEAGVVTQYF	TGTGCCAGCAAGGAGGCAGGGGTGGTGACCCAGTACTTC
.	TRBJ2-7	TRBV10-3	.	CAINPHRDINEQYF	TGTGCCATAAACCCCCACCGGGACATCAACGAGCAGTACTTC
.	TRBJ1-1	TRBV6-5	many	CASSFGKQAFF	TGTGCCAGCAGTTTCGGGAAACAAGCTTTCTTT
.	TRBJ2-5	TRBV20-1	many	CSANPSQGRKETQYF	TGCAGTGCCAACCCTTCACAGGGGAGGAAAGAGACCCAGTACTTC
.	TRBJ2-1	TRBV7-2	.	CASSMADYDEQFF	TGTGCCAGCAGCATGGCCGACTACGATGAGCAGTTCTTC
TRBD2	TRBJ2-2	TRBV28	many	CASSSGGLAGATGELFF	TGTGCCAGCAGTTCGGGCGGGTTAGCGGGAGCTACCGGGGAGCTGTTTTTT
.	TRBJ1-6	TRBV7-2	.	CASSLVHSPLHF	TGTGCCAGCAGCTTAGTACACTCACCCCTCCACTTT
.	TRBJ2-2	TRBV29-1	.	CSVAGDWSGELFF	TGCAGCGTTGCGGGTGATTGGTCCGGGGAGCTGTTTTTT
TRBD1	TRBJ1-2	TRBV4-2	few	CASSPTDRAPTNYGYTF	TGTGCCAGCAGCCCAACGGACAGGGCCCCAACTAACTATGGCTACACCTTC
.	TRBJ2-7	TRBV28	few	CASRGSVGEQYF	TGTGCCAGCCGGGGGTCTGTCGGCGAGCAGTACTTC
.	TRBJ1-1	TRBV2	many	CASSEAEGEAFF	TGTGCCAGCAGTGAAGCAGAGGGCGAAGCTTTCTTT
.	TRBJ1-1	TRBV6-6	many	CASSYSAPAYTEAFF	TGTGCCAGCAGTTACTCGGCGCCGGCGTACACTGAAGCTTTCTTT
TRBD1	TRBJ1-5	TRBV24-1	.	CATSDRTGGRQPQHF	TGTGCCACCAGCGATCGGACAGGGGGGCGTCAGCCCCAGCATTTT
.	TRBJ1-2	TRBV11-2	.	CASSFRQLNYGYTF	TGTGCCAGCAGCTTCAGGCAGCTTAACTATGGCTACACCTTC
.	TRBJ2-1	TRBV2	.	CASDSRTYNEQFF	TGTGCCAGCGATTCGAGAACGTACAATGAGCAGTTCTTC
TRBD1	TRBJ2-3	TRBV24-1	many	CATSDRQGPSTDTQYF	TGTGCCACCAGTGATAGACAGGGGCCGAGCACAGATACGCAGTATTTT
.	TRBJ1-1	TRBV20-1	few	CSARESAYAEAFF	TGCAGTGCTAGAGAGTCTGCATATGCCGAAGCTTTCTTT
TRBD2	TRBJ2-7	TRBV20-1	many	CSAVSAGGNAYEQYF	TGCAGTGCTGTGAGCGCGGGAGGTAACGCCTACGAGCAGTACTTC
TRBD1	TRBJ2-5	TRBV18	many	CASSPRTGETQYF	TGTGCCAGCTCACCACGGACAGGGGAGACCCAGTACTTC